This T cell receptor beta chain came from a study of blood T cell repertoires in COVID-19. Looking at the study overall: Spain, Italy and the United States supplied samples that represented acute and convalescent COVID-19.

Repertoires were generated with immunoSEQ multiplex PCR, while TCRdb's copy carries only in-frame clones and drops some. The top ten hold around 4.6% of the sample, which has roughly 110,000 clones, about 89% seen once. This CDR3 comprises 12 residues. CDR1 and CDR2 (germline): SGHNT, YENEEA. V lost 0 bases and J 6 bases, leaving 4 bases between the germline ends. The sample holds many counts of this clone. The chain carries TRBV11-3 and TRBJ2-3; D gene ambiguous. The sample consisted of peripheral blood. The source is a man in his forties with acute or convalescent COVID-19. This chain's CDR3 is CASSLDLDTQYF. The CDR3 DNA follows: TGTGCCAGCAGCTTAGATCTGGATACGCAGTATTTT. The full variable domain, its missing parts supplied by reference TRBV11-3 and TRBJ2-3, is EAGVVQSPRYKIIEKKQPVAFWCNPISGHNTLYWYLQNLGQGPELLIRYENEEAVDDSQLPKDRFSAERLKGVDSTLKIQPAELGDSAVYLCASSLDLDTQYFGPGTRLTVL.